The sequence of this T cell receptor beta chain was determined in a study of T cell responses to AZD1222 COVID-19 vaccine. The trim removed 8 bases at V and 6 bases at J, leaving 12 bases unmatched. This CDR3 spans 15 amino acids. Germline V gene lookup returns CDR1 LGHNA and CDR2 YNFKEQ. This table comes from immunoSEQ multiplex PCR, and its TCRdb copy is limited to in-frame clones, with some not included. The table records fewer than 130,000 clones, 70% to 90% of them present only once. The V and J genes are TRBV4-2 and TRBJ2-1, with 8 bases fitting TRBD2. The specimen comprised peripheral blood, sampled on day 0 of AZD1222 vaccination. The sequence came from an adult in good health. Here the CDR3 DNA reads TGTGCCAGCGGCCCAAGGGCCAGCGGGGGCAATGAGCAGTTCTTC. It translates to CASGPRASGGNEQFF.